This is a list of T cell receptor beta chains from one sample in a study of T cell responses to AZD1222 COVID-19 vaccine. TCRdb's table, derived via immunoSEQ multiplex PCR, lists solely in-frame clones and lacks some. Among approximately 140,000 clones, over 80% were seen once, and the ten largest hold about 3%. Here the sequenced sample was peripheral blood, taken on day 0 of MenACWY control vaccination. The receptor source for this set is an adult in good health. The CDR3 runs from the conserved cysteine through the conserved F or W. The D gene is left open where the match is weak. Where a row states a size, it is once, few, many or the class of an expanded clone; other rows omit it.

TRBD1,TRBJ1-2,TRBV5-5,-,TGTGCCAGCAGCTTGGGACAGGGGCGAGACTATGGCTACACCTTC,CASSLGQGRDYGYTF
-,TRBJ2-1,TRBV2,-,TGTGCCTGCGTTGGGCTGAGCTCCTACAATGAGCAGTTCTTC,CACVGLSSYNEQFF
-,TRBJ2-3,TRBV19,once,TGTGCCAGTAGGGGCAGCATTAGCACAGATACGCAGTATTTT,CASRGSISTDTQYF
-,TRBJ2-7,TRBV4-1,once,TGCGCCAGCAGCCAAGATCTGATCTGGGGGACCTCCTACGAGCAGTACTTC,CASSQDLIWGTSYEQYF
TRBD2,TRBJ2-3,TRBV6-5,-,TGTGCCAGCAGTTACTCTGGACTAGCTACCACAGATACGCAGTATTTT,CASSYSGLATTDTQYF
TRBD1,TRBJ1-2,TRBV24-1,-,TGTGCCACCGGAGACAGGGGTGTCGGTGGCTACACCTTC,CATGDRGVGGYTF
-,TRBJ1-1,TRBV19,-,TGTGCCAGTAGTATGGGGCAGGGGACTGAAGCTTTCTTT,CASSMGQGTEAFF
-,TRBJ1-1,TRBV2,-,TGTGCCAGCAGTGAATACTGGCAGGGTGACACTGAAGCTTTCTTT,CASSEYWQGDTEAFF
-,TRBJ1-4,TRBV30,-,TGTGCCTGGAGGGCTAGGGGGGTTAATAATGAAAAACTGTTTTTT,CAWRARGVNNEKLFF
TRBD1,TRBJ2-7,TRBV27,-,TGTGCCAGCAGTTGGACTCGGGACAGCTACGAGCAGTACTTC,CASSWTRDSYEQYF
TRBD1,TRBJ1-2,TRBV19,-,TGTGCCAGTAGAAGGGCAGGGGGGGCCTATGGCTACACCTTC,CASRRAGGAYGYTF
-,TRBJ1-1,TRBV19,-,TGTGCCAGTAGTAGGAGGAACAGGGCAGACGTGAACACTGAAGCTTTCTTT,CASSRRNRADVNTEAFF
-,TRBJ2-7,TRBV25-1,-,TGTGCCAGCAGTGGAGTGGGCAGGGGGGTCTACGAGCAGTACTTC,CASSGVGRGVYEQYF
-,TRBJ1-2,TRBV27,-,TGTGCCAGCAGTATAAACAGGTTTACCTATGGCTACACCTTC,CASSINRFTYGYTF
-,TRBJ2-7,TRBV5-4,-,TGTGCCAGCAGCCGAGCCAGGGAGCACGAGCAGTACTTC,CASSRAREHEQYF
-,TRBJ1-5,TRBV18,-,TGTGCCAGCTCACCAGGGGGTGAGCAGCCCCAGCATTTT,CASSPGGEQPQHF
-,TRBJ1-3,TRBV21-1,-,TGTGCCAGCAGCAAAGAGGAGGGGACCGACGCCGGAAACACCATATATTTT,CASSKEEGTDAGNTIYF
-,TRBJ1-1,TRBV27,-,TGTGCCAGCAAGAGGGCAGAGGGCACTGAAGCTTTCTTT,CASKRAEGTEAFF
-,TRBJ1-2,TRBV7-2,-,TGTGCCAGCAGCTTAGGGTCCGCCGGGGGTAACTATGGCTACACCTTC,CASSLGSAGGNYGYTF
-,TRBJ1-4,TRBV9,-,TGTGCCAGCAGCGTAGCGGGGGCAACTAATGAAAAACTGTTTTTT,CASSVAGATNEKLFF
-,TRBJ1-3,TRBV28,once,TGTGCCAGCAGGCCAACGCAGGGATCTGGAAACACCATATATTTT,CASRPTQGSGNTIYF
-,TRBJ1-1,TRBV10-2,-,TGCGCCAGCACCTTGGGAGGGGGGAACACTGAAGCTTTCTTT,CASTLGGGNTEAFF
-,TRBJ1-2,TRBV28,-,TGTGCCACCTTTCCTGAATTCCTCTATGGCTACACCTTC,CATFPEFLYGYTF
TRBD1,TRBJ1-2,TRBV6-6,once,TGTGCCAGCAGTTCTAATCCGGGACAGAGAGATGGCTACACCTTC,CASSSNPGQRDGYTF
-,TRBJ2-3,TRBV18,-,TGTGCCAGCTCACTTTCACCGGGTGGCGGAACAGATACGCAGTATTTT,CASSLSPGGGTDTQYF
-,TRBJ1-1,TRBV5-1,-,TGCGCCAGCAGCCAAAGAACGAACACTGAAGCTTTCTTT,CASSQRTNTEAFF
-,TRBJ2-7,TRBV6-5,few,TGTGCCAGCATCCTAAGGGGTACCGAGCAGTACTTC,CASILRGTEQYF
-,TRBJ1-1,TRBV19,-,TGTGCCAGTAGTATCGGGACGGATAACACTGAAGCTTTCTTT,CASSIGTDNTEAFF
-,TRBJ1-2,TRBV12-3/TRBV12-4,-,TGTGCCAGCAGTTCCGGGGGATATGGCTACACCTTC,CASSSGGYGYTF
-,TRBJ1-2,TRBV30,-,TGTGCCTGGAGTGTACACGGGGCCGGTGGCTACACCTTC,CAWSVHGAGGYTF
-,TRBJ1-1,TRBV5-6,-,TGTGCCAGCAGCTGGGAGAACACTGAAGCTTTCTTT,CASSWENTEAFF
-,TRBJ1-3,TRBV7-9,-,TGTGCCAGCAGCTCTTCAACTCCACTCCGGGACCGAGGAAACACCATATATTTT,CASSSSTPLRDRGNTIYF
-,TRBJ1-2,TRBV9,few,TGTGCCAGCAGCGCCCCGAGGGGAGGCGCAGGGGGCTACACCTTC,CASSAPRGGAGGYTF
-,TRBJ2-5,TRBV9,-,TGTGCCAGCAGCGTAGGGCAGCAAGAGACCCAGTACTTC,CASSVGQQETQYF
TRBD1,TRBJ1-2,TRBV10-3,-,TGTGCCATCAGTGAAGGCTACGACAGGGGGGGAGGCTACACCTTC,CAISEGYDRGGGYTF
-,TRBJ2-5,TRBV18,-,TGTGCCAGCTCGCCAACAACCACACTCCAGGCTCATGACAGAGTGATCCAAGAGACCCAGTACTTC,CASSPTTTLQAHDRVIQETQYF
TRBD2,TRBJ2-7,TRBV27,-,TGTGCCAGCAAGGGCCTAGCGGGAACTGACTACGAGCAGTACTTC,CASKGLAGTDYEQYF
-,TRBJ1-1,TRBV5-1,-,TGCGCCAGCAGCTTGGAGGGGGAGGGCACTGAAGCTTTCTTT,CASSLEGEGTEAFF
TRBD1,TRBJ1-1,TRBV27,-,TGTGCCAGCAGTCCCCGAATGGGACAGCTACAGAACACTGAAGCTTTCTTT,CASSPRMGQLQNTEAFF
-,TRBJ1-2,TRBV9,-,TGTGCCAGCAGCGTAGGGAAGGGGGACTATGGCTACACCTTC,CASSVGKGDYGYTF
-,TRBJ1-2,TRBV12-3/TRBV12-4,-,TGTGCCAGCGCTGGCAGAGCCTATGGCTACACCTTC,CASAGRAYGYTF
TRBD1,TRBJ1-2,TRBV5-1,-,TGCGCCAGCAGCTTGGCCCGGGGGACAGGGGGTAACGGCTACACCTTC,CASSLARGTGGNGYTF